A selection of T cell receptor beta chains follows, all from one sample in a study of shared clonotypes between healthy human individuals. Here immunoSEQ multiplex PCR was the method, and the copy in TCRdb shows in-frame clones only, minus some. The sample lists millions of clones, approximately 94% occurring once. Sequenced material: naive CD8+ T cells sorted from blood. The source is a man younger than 35 in good health. Each CDR3 is given with its conserved first and last residue. The order of the fields is D gene, V gene, J gene, CDR3 protein. The D gene is left open where the match is weak.

D gene: -; V gene: TRBV11-2; J gene: TRBJ2-1; CDR3 protein: CASSLVLGEQFF
D gene: -; V gene: TRBV6-6; J gene: TRBJ1-2; CDR3 protein: CASSTGGESGYTF
D gene: TRBD2; V gene: TRBV10-1; J gene: TRBJ2-3; CDR3 protein: CASSAVRDYAPDTQYF
D gene: -; V gene: TRBV5-6; J gene: TRBJ1-4; CDR3 protein: CASSPGAVEKLFF
D gene: -; V gene: TRBV7-3; J gene: TRBJ2-2; CDR3 protein: CASSLSLAGELFF
D gene: -; V gene: TRBV7-8; J gene: TRBJ2-7; CDR3 protein: CASSLGGVEQYF
D gene: TRBD2; V gene: TRBV9; J gene: TRBJ2-2; CDR3 protein: CASSVGAGVMAGELFF
D gene: TRBD2; V gene: TRBV28; J gene: TRBJ2-7; CDR3 protein: CASSSQGLAGGSRQYF
D gene: -; V gene: TRBV6-5; J gene: TRBJ1-4; CDR3 protein: CASSPGISPEKLFF
D gene: -; V gene: TRBV9; J gene: TRBJ2-7; CDR3 protein: CASSETAAPSYEQYF
D gene: -; V gene: TRBV7-2; J gene: TRBJ2-7; CDR3 protein: CASSLGALYEQYF
D gene: -; V gene: TRBV11-2; J gene: TRBJ2-1; CDR3 protein: CASSLALYNEQFF
D gene: -; V gene: TRBV5-6; J gene: TRBJ2-3; CDR3 protein: CASSLWGSTDTQYF
D gene: -; V gene: TRBV11-2; J gene: TRBJ2-7; CDR3 protein: CASSLDRTYEQYF
D gene: TRBD1; V gene: TRBV5-6; J gene: TRBJ1-6; CDR3 protein: CASSGGQASYNSPLHF
D gene: -; V gene: TRBV11-2; J gene: TRBJ1-3; CDR3 protein: CASSLPAQGSSGNTIYF
D gene: TRBD1; V gene: TRBV27; J gene: TRBJ2-7; CDR3 protein: CASSSPGQGFYEQYF
D gene: -; V gene: TRBV28; J gene: TRBJ2-4; CDR3 protein: CASSLVGDRNIQYF
D gene: TRBD2; V gene: TRBV27; J gene: TRBJ2-1; CDR3 protein: CASSLFTSGGANEQFF
D gene: -; V gene: TRBV5-6; J gene: TRBJ2-1; CDR3 protein: CASSLIGNEQFF
D gene: -; V gene: TRBV9; J gene: TRBJ2-3; CDR3 protein: CASSLLLTSTDTQYF
D gene: -; V gene: TRBV7-9; J gene: TRBJ1-2; CDR3 protein: CASSFPAAQFYGYTF
D gene: -; V gene: TRBV27; J gene: TRBJ2-1; CDR3 protein: CASSLRGSYNEQFF